Following are 18 T cell receptor beta chains from one sample sequenced in a study of blood T cells in healthy people across ages. PCR was performed a second time for roughly 7 to 11 cycles using a sample-barcoded 5' primer and a J-beta primer mix. TCRdb recomputed calls from the 5' RACE reads with MiXCR, one row per CDR3 protein. Among 540,000 or so distinct CDR3 sequences listed, roughly 48% were seen once. The sequenced sample was blood. The receptor source for this set is a man older than 75 in good health.

On this clonotype itself: An end of the junction does not agree with germline; a read error may underlie this. The chain employs TRBV3-1 and TRBJ2-7; D not certain. This CDR3 is built from 13 residues. Germline V gives CDR1 LGHDT, CDR2 YNNKEL (reference sequence). CDR3 nucleotide sequence: TGTGCCAGCAGCCAAGAACCATCCTCCGAGCAGTACTTC. This codes for CASSQEPSSEQYF.

The chain recombines TRBV12-3 or TRBV12-4 with TRBJ2-7; no definite D call. Trimming removed 1 base at V and 3 bases at J, with 13 bases between. CDR3 length: 15 amino acids. In nucleotides, the CDR3 is TGTGCCAGCAGTTTAGGTCCCCTGGCCCTCTACGAGCAGTACTTC. It yields the protein CASSLGPLALYEQYF.

The chain recombines TRBV9 with TRBJ2-7, with D possibly being TRBD1 (7 bases). The DNA end lines up better with TRBJ2-5; the J call may be wrong. Germline V CDR1 and CDR2: SGDLS, YYNGEE. The CDR3 contains 15 residues. The CDR3 here is CASSVVEGARETQYF. In DNA, the CDR3 is TGTGCCAGCAGCGTAGTGGAGGGGGCGCGGGAGACCCAGTACTTC.

In this sample, this clonotype turned up a few times. The gene calls are TRBV7-3 and TRBJ1-1; D is ambiguous. Trimming removed 0 bases from V and 2 bases from J, with 7 bases in between. Germline values: CDR1 SGHTA, CDR2 FQGTGA. This CDR3 has 14 residues. The chain's CDR3 is CASSLTTGNTEAFF. CDR3 sequence (DNA): TGTGCCAGCAGCTTAACGACCGGTAACACTGAAGCTTTCTTT.

The count of this clonotype is one. V gene TRBV9 combines with J gene TRBJ2-5; 9 bases are a match to TRBD2. The end of the DNA aligns better with TRBJ2-7, so the J call may be wrong. Germline V gives CDR1 SGDLS, CDR2 YYNGEE. The CDR3 loop spans 15 amino acids. The CDR3 region is CASSAGGAGGCEQYF. CDR3 in DNA: TGTGCCAGCAGCGCAGGGGGAGCGGGAGGATGCGAGCAGTACTTC.

The gene calls are TRBV7-9 and TRBJ2-1; 15 bases agree with TRBD2. Germline V gives CDR1 SEHNR, CDR2 FQNEAQ (reference sequence). The junction had 6 bases not matched to a gene; V was cut back by 2 bases and J by 1 base. This CDR3 spans 19 amino acids. The CDR3 region is CASSLFGTSGRSSYNEQFF. The CDR3 DNA follows: TGTGCCAGCAGCTTATTCGGGACTAGCGGGAGGTCGTCCTACAATGAGCAGTTCTTC.

The gene calls are TRBV29-1 and TRBJ2-1; 7 nucleotides align to TRBD1. V gave up 4 bases and J gave up 15 bases; unmatched junction bases: 12. Looked up from germline, CDR1 is SQVTM and CDR2 is ANQGSEA. The CDR3 totals 12 residues. The CDR3 nucleotides read TGCAGCGTTGGACAGGGAAGAACCTTGGGGTTCTTC. Protein: CSVGQGRTLGFF.

This chain joins TRBV15 and TRBJ2-5; D is uncertain. The CDR3 runs to 15 residues. V lost 0 bases and J lost 3, with 11 bases in between. The germline V gene encodes CDR1 LNHNV and CDR2 YYDKDF (reference sequence). The CDR3 here is CATSRDGAREETQYF. Here the CDR3 DNA reads TGTGCCACCAGCAGAGACGGCGCCCGGGAAGAGACCCAGTACTTC.

This clonotype came up a few times. The chain uses TRBV11-2 and TRBJ2-5; D unresolved. CDR1 is SGHAT, CDR2 FQNNGV, per germline. Trimming left V 1 base short and J 4 bases short, with 10 bases between. CDR3 length: 14 amino acids. The CDR3 loop reads CASSLGYSPETQYF. Here the CDR3 DNA reads TGTGCCAGCAGCTTAGGGTACAGCCCAGAGACCCAGTACTTC. Full variable domain (remainder filled in from reference TRBV11-2 and TRBJ2-5): EAGVAQSPRYKIIEKRQSVAFWCNPISGHATLYWYQQILGQGPKLLIQFQNNGVVDDSQLPKDRFSAERLKGVDSTLKIQPAKLEDSAVYLCASSLGYSPETQYFGPGTRLLVL.

This clonotype has a single count. The chain joins TRBV4-3 to TRBJ2-6; D is unresolved. Deletions cut 0 bases from V and 0 bases from J, with 6 bases between. Per germline, CDR1 LGHNA and CDR2 YSLEER. The CDR3 contains 16 residues. The CDR3 protein is CASSQEVASGANVLTF. Here the CDR3 DNA reads TGCGCCAGCAGCCAAGAGGTAGCCTCTGGGGCCAACGTCCTGACTTTC.

V and J are TRBV10-2 and TRBJ2-2; 11 nucleotides match TRBD2. Germline V CDR1 and CDR2: WSHSY, SAAADI. J gave up 0 bases and V 5 bases, and 8 bases lay outside the gene matches. The CDR3 runs to 18 residues. The CDR3 protein is CASSIASGGPTNTGELFF. CDR3 coding DNA: TGCGCCAGCAGTATCGCTAGCGGGGGGCCCACGAACACCGGGGAGCTGTTTTTT.

This clonotype came up once. The chain has TRBV29-1 and TRBJ2-3; 7 bases fit TRBD2. Germline loops: CDR1 SQVTM, CDR2 ANQGSEA. The CDR3 contains 11 residues. CDR3: CAWGREDTQYF. Written as DNA, the CDR3 is TGCGCGTGGGGGAGGGAAGATACGCAGTATTTT.

On this clonotype itself: One end of the junction varies from germline; a read error may be responsible. The rearrangement links TRBV20-1 to TRBJ1-6; no firm D call. This CDR3 has 15 residues. Germline V gene sequence: CDR1 DFQATT, CDR2 SNEGSKA (reference sequence). The CDR3 DNA reads TGCAGTGCCCCATCGACCAGTTCCTTTAATTCACCCCTCCACTTT. Amino acid sequence: CSAPSTSSFNSPLHF.

As for this clonotype: At one of its ends the junction is not consistent with the germline gene, which may arise from a read error. The chain recombines TRBV7-2 with TRBJ2-1; D might be TRBD2 (6 bases). The CDR3 covers 14 residues. Germline CDR1 SGHTA, CDR2 FQGNSA. The CDR3 region has the DNA TGTGCCACCTCCCCTAGCGTAGGCCATTTTGAGGAGTTCTTC. As protein: CATSPSVGHFEEFF.

This chain connects TRBV12-3 or TRBV12-4 to TRBJ2-5, with D possibly matching TRBD1 (5 bases). The CDR3 runs 15 residues. V was clipped by 4 bases and J by 2 bases, with 14 bases between them. Written as DNA, the CDR3 is TGTGCCAGCAGTTGGGGCCCGGAGCCACAAGAGACCCAGTACTTC. It codes for CASSWGPEPQETQYF.

This clonotype occurred a few times. The chain uses TRBV29-1 and TRBJ2-1, with TRBD2 identical over 10 bases. J gave up 4 bases and V 0 bases, and 6 bases lay outside the gene matches. CDR1 and CDR2 from the germline V gene are SQVTM and ANQGSEA. The CDR3 totals 16 residues. CDR3: CSVEDLAGVGYNEQFF. CDR3 in DNA: TGCAGCGTTGAAGATCTAGCGGGAGTTGGTTACAATGAGCAGTTCTTC.

The chain combines TRBV7-9 with TRBJ1-2; 9 positions agree with TRBD1. Germline CDR1 SEHNR, CDR2 FQNEAQ (reference sequence). Unmatched junction bases numbered 11, after V lost 0 bases and J lost 6 bases. This CDR3 has 17 residues. The CDR3 protein is CASSLANSGTGKDGYTF. Written as DNA, the CDR3 is TGTGCCAGCAGCTTAGCGAACTCCGGGACAGGGAAGGATGGCTACACCTTC.

The V gene is TRBV7-3, the J gene TRBJ2-7, with 10 bases aligning to TRBD1. V was clipped by 2 bases and J by 0 bases; unmatched bases: 19. CDR1 is SGHTA and CDR2 is FQGTGA in the germline V gene. This CDR3 is built from 21 residues. The CDR3 reads CASSLYGVGDRGVGHSYEQYF. CDR3 DNA: TGTGCCAGCAGCTTATATGGGGTGGGGGACAGGGGAGTGGGCCACTCCTACGAGCAGTACTTC.